This T cell receptor (beta chain) comes out of a study of cytomegalovirus exposure and HLA in healthy donors. Germline V gene data show CDR1 as MGHDK and CDR2 as SYGVNS. V was trimmed by 3 bases and J by 2 bases, leaving 14 bases between them. This CDR3 comprises 15 residues. Separate from the roughly 700-subject first cohort was the approximately 120-subject validation cohort, to which the donors belonged. Study outcomes and limitations: Rare TCR sequences dominated, though some public TCRs recurred in many donors. Investigators reported 150 to 200 TCR beta chains as tied to cytomegalovirus. Within the approximately 130 validation repertoires, first-cohort TCR clusters tended to co-occur, according to a later analysis.

As regards this clone: Its antigen remains unknown.

Sequenced by immunoSEQ multiplex PCR; TCRdb stores in-frame clones only, minus some. The table includes more than 300,000 clones, about nine tenths detected once. The sequencing sample was made of PBMCs. The chain uses TRBV25-1 and TRBJ2-7; unclear D gene. The sequence derives from a woman aged 18-35 years in good health and CMV-seronegative. DNA of the CDR3: TGTGCCAGCAGTGAGCTAGGATCCTCTGCCTACGAGCAGTACTTC. Amino acids: CASSELGSSAYEQYF.